A single sample is the source of the 20 T cell receptor beta chains below, sequenced in a study of blood T cells in healthy people across ages (dated by TCRdb to between 2014 and 2016). The library was produced with 5' RACE. Sequencing was performed on an Illumina HiSeq 2500. A second PCR of about 6 to 12 cycles was run with a J-beta primer mix and a sample-barcoded 5' primer. TCRdb took the public reads, trimmed them with fastp at Q25, ran MiXCR for clone calling and kept in-frame beta chains. Identical CDR3 proteins give one entry, which carries the most common genes and DNA. This sample has roughly 2 million distinct CDR3 sequences in its table, and roughly 49% of those were observed once. Of the sample, over 2% is held by the ten largest clones. The source material was blood. The receptors stem from a woman aged 40 to 49 in good health.

V gene TRBV15 combines with J gene TRBJ2-1; 9 bases fit TRBD1. The CDR3 loop spans 15 amino acids. Trimming took 6 bases from V and 9 from J; bases not matched to a gene: 12. CDR1 and CDR2 from the germline V gene are LNHNV and YYDKDF (reference sequence). CDR3 in amino acids: CATRSGTGIHREQFF. CDR3 nucleotides: TGTGCCACCAGGTCCGGGACAGGGATCCATCGTGAGCAGTTCTTC.

The rearrangement links TRBV19 to TRBJ2-6; a weak D match, TRBD1 (6 bases). V was clipped by 8 bases and J by 0 bases, with 11 bases between them. CDR1 and CDR2 from the germline V gene are LNHDA and SQIVND (reference sequence). CDR3 length: 15 residues. CDR3 DNA sequence: TGTGCCAGTGGTAAACAGGGCTCTGGGGCCAACGTCCTGACTTTC. Translating gives CASGKQGSGANVLTF.

The chain links TRBV27 to TRBJ1-1, with 8 positions matching TRBD1. Germline V gene lookup returns CDR1 MNHEY and CDR2 SMNVEV (reference sequence). This CDR3 spans 17 amino acids. Unmatched junction bases numbered 14, after V lost 6 bases and J lost 2 bases. The CDR3 region is CASSPITGTGFNTEAFF. The CDR3 nucleotides read TGTGCCAGCAGCCCCATTACCGGGACAGGCTTTAACACTGAAGCTTTCTTT.

V is TRBV12-3 or TRBV12-4 and J is TRBJ1-5; possible D gene TRBD1, 5 bases. The V gene lost 3 bases and the J gene lost 4 bases, with 16 bases spanning the gap. CDR3 length equals 16 residues. The CDR3 region is CASSFRSFRDNQPQHF. The CDR3 DNA is TGTGCCAGCAGTTTCCGGTCCTTCAGGGATAATCAGCCCCAGCATTTT.

For the CDR3, the DNA is TGTGCCAGCAGCAGACTCAGGACAGGGGGCGCATCTGGGGCCAACGTCCTGACTTTC. This translates into CASSRLRTGGASGANVLTF. V and J are TRBV21-1 and TRBJ2-6; no DNA check was done on the table's D call, TRBD1. TRBV21-1 constitutes a pseudogene. The CDR3 extends over 19 amino acids.

The V gene is TRBV6-1, the J gene TRBJ2-6; TRBD1 is a possible D gene (6 bases). Trimming cost V 4 bases and J 4 bases, with 11 bases left between them. Germline V CDR1 and CDR2: MNHNS, SASEGT. This CDR3 is built from 15 residues. In DNA form, the CDR3 reads TGTGCCAGCAGTGGGGGCAGGGGCGGGGCCAACGTCCTGACTTTC. Its translation is CASSGGRGGANVLTF.

This clonotype has just one count. The chain employs TRBV6-5 and TRBJ2-5, with TRBD2 matching 9 bases. Per germline, CDR1 MNHEY and CDR2 SVGAGI. Trimming cost V 2 bases and J 5 bases; bases outside gene matches: 3. The CDR3 extends over 14 amino acids. The CDR3 protein is CASSYLSGGETQYF. DNA for the CDR3: TGTGCCAGCAGTTACCTCAGCGGGGGGGAGACCCAGTACTTC.

V usage is TRBV29-1 and J usage is TRBJ1-2; D is unresolved. The CDR3 is made up of 14 amino acids. V lost 3 bases to trimming and J lost 8 bases, with 19 bases between them. The V gene's germline CDR1 is SQVTM and CDR2 ANQGSEA. CDR3 sequence (DNA): TGCAGCGTTGATCTCGGCCTATTCCCTATGGGCTACACCTTC. Its translation: CSVDLGLFPMGYTF. Full variable domain (remainder filled in from reference TRBV29-1 and TRBJ1-2): SAVISQKPSRDICQRGTSLTIQCQVDSQVTMMFWYRQQPGQSLTLIATANQGSEATYESGFVIDKFPISRPNLTFSTLTVSNMSPEDSSIYLCSVDLGLFPMGYTFGSGTRLTVV.

The chain uses TRBV7-9 and TRBJ2-5; 7 bases line up with TRBD1. CDR3 length equals 13 residues. Germline V gene lookup returns CDR1 SEHNR and CDR2 FQNEAQ (reference sequence). Germline trimming cut 11 bases from V and 5 bases from J; bases unmatched to any gene: 11. The DNA for the CDR3 is TGTGCCGGCCGAGGGGGCGTTAGGGAGACCCAGTACTTC. As protein: CAGRGGVRETQYF.

To note about this clonotype: Germline and junction disagree at one end, which may indicate a read error. The rearrangement joins TRBV28 to TRBJ2-1; D gene unclear. CDR3 length equals 14 residues. Per germline, CDR1 MDHEN and CDR2 SYDVKM. The CDR3 reads CASTVAGSYNGQFF. CDR3 in DNA: TGTGCCAGCACGGTCGCCGGCTCCTACAATGGGCAGTTCTTC.

The chain combines TRBV20-1 with TRBJ2-3, with TRBD2 matching 13 bases. The CDR3 is 17 amino acids. V shed 0 bases and J 2 bases; nucleotides not matched to a gene: 5. CDR1 is DFQATT and CDR2 is SNEGSKA in the germline V gene (reference sequence). CDR3 region: CSARDLGTSGATDTQYF. The CDR3 coding sequence is TGCAGTGCTAGAGATCTCGGGACTAGCGGGGCCACAGATACGCAGTATTTT.

The chain links TRBV28 to TRBJ1-5; D may be TRBD1 (6 bases). This CDR3 contains 16 residues. Germline V CDR1 and CDR2: MDHEN, SYDVKM. Trimming left V 3 bases short and J 0 bases short, with 12 bases between. CDR3 in DNA: TGTGCCAGCAGTTTCACGGGGGGCTATAGCAATCAGCCCCAGCATTTT. It encodes CASSFTGGYSNQPQHF.

V is TRBV18 and J is TRBJ1-4; D remains ambiguous. The CDR3 runs to 16 residues. Trimming pared 1 base from V and 5 bases from J, leaving 14 bases between. CDR1 is KGHSH and CDR2 is LQKENI in the germline V gene. In nucleotides, the CDR3 is TGTGCCAGCTCACCACGGGCAGCCGAGAGAAATGAAAAACTGTTTTTT. Protein: CASSPRAAERNEKLFF. The full variable domain, rest sourced from reference TRBV18 and TRBJ1-4, is NAGVMQNPRHLVRRRGQEARLRCSPMKGHSHVYWYRQLPEEGLKFMVYLQKENIIDESGMPKERFSAEFPKEGPSILRIQQVVRGDSAAYFCASSPRAAERNEKLFFGSGTQLSVL.

V is TRBV25-1 and J is TRBJ1-2, with TRBD1 matching 7 bases. Trimming removed 2 bases from V and 7 bases from J; junction bases left unmatched: 4. Germline loops: CDR1 MGHDK, CDR2 SYGVNS. The CDR3 loop spans 13 amino acids. This chain's CDR3 is CASSETGVGGYTF. The CDR3 DNA follows: TGTGCCAGCAGTGAAACAGGGGTGGGTGGCTACACCTTC.

This sequence joins TRBV12-3 or TRBV12-4 and TRBJ2-1; the D gene is possibly TRBD2 (6 bases). Deletions cut 6 bases from V and 9 bases from J, with 12 bases between. The length of the CDR3 is 12 residues. The CDR3 here is CASRTLGSEQFF. For the CDR3, the DNA is TGTGCCAGCAGGACCCTCGGGAGTGAGCAGTTCTTC.

This sequence joins TRBV19 and TRBJ2-4, with 10 nucleotides matching TRBD1. Germline V lookup: CDR1 LNHDA, CDR2 SQIVND (reference sequence). This CDR3 region has 16 residues. Losses at the gene ends were 5 bases for V and 0 bases for J; bases not matched to a gene: 4. In nucleotides, the CDR3 is TGTGCCAGTAGTTGGGGGGACAGGGGAGCCAAAAACATTCAGTACTTC. Translated: CASSWGDRGAKNIQYF.

In its sample, this clonotype was seen once. This chain connects TRBV27 to TRBJ2-5, with a tentative D call TRBD2 (6 bases). Trimming shortened V by 4 bases and J by 8 bases, and 17 bases separated the two germline ends. Germline CDR1 MNHEY, CDR2 SMNVEV (reference sequence). The CDR3 extends over 14 amino acids. CDR3 coding DNA: TGTGCCAGCAGTTATCTCCGGGACTCCGATACCCAGTACTTC. Its translation: CASSYLRDSDTQYF.

The chain recombines TRBV28 with TRBJ2-5, with D hard to call. The DNA matches TRBJ2-7 better at its end, which makes the J call doubtful. In germline, CDR1 is MDHEN, CDR2 SYDVKM. The CDR3 is 12 amino acids. Written as DNA, the CDR3 is TGTGCCAGCAGTAATACATACTACGAGCAGTACTTC. Protein: CASSNTYYEQYF.

Worth noting for this clonotype: The junction differs from germline at one of its ends, possibly a read error. V is TRBV11-2 and J is TRBJ1-2; D is uncertain. Germline CDR1 SGHAT, CDR2 FQNNGV. CDR3 length: 12 residues. In DNA, the CDR3 is TGTGCCAGCAGCGCGGCTAACTATGGCTACAACTTC. As protein: CASSAANYGYNF.

The V gene is TRBV15, the J gene TRBJ2-5, with D possibly matching TRBD2 (5 bases). TRBJ2-7 explains the end of the DNA better; the J call may be wrong. This CDR3 has 17 amino acids. Per germline, CDR1 LNHNV and CDR2 YYDKDF (reference sequence). CDR3 DNA sequence: TGTGCCACCAGCAGAGGTGGCGGGTCCCTTAGTAGAGACGAGCAGTACTTC. It yields the protein CATSRGGGSLSRDEQYF.